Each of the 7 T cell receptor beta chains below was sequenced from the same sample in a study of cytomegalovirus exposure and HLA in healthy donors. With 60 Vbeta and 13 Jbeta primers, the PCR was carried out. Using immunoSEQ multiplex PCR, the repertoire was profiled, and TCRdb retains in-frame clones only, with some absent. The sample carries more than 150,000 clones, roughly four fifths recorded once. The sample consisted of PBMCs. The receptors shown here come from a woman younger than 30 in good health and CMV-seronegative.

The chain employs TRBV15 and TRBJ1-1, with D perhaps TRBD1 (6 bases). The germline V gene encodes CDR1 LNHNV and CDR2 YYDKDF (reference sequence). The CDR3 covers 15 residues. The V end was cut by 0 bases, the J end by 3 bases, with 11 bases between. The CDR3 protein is CATSREGRQDTEAFF. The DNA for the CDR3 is TGTGCCACCAGCAGAGAGGGGAGACAGGACACTGAAGCTTTCTTT.

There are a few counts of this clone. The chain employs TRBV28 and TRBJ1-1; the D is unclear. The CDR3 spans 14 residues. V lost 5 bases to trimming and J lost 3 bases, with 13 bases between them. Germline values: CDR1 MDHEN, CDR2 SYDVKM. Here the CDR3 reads CASSRAGKDTEAFF. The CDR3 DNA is TGTGCCAGCAGTCGTGCCGGGAAAGACACTGAAGCTTTCTTT.

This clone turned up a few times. The CDR3 loop is CASSDTWEGGGYTF. For the CDR3, the DNA is TGTGCCAGTAGTGATACGTGGGAAGGAGGGGGCTACACCTTC. The chain uses TRBV19 and TRBJ1-2; D ambiguous. The CDR3 has 14 amino acids. Germline lookup yields CDR1 LNHDA and CDR2 SQIVND (reference sequence). Trimming removed 5 bases at V and 8 bases at J, with 18 bases between. Filled out from reference TRBV19 and TRBJ1-2, the complete variable domain reads DGGITQSPKYLFRKEGQNVTLSCEQNLNHDAMYWYRQDPGQGLRLIYYSQIVNDFQKGDIAEGYSVSREKKESFPLTVTSAQKNPTAFYLCASSDTWEGGGYTFGSGTRLTVV.

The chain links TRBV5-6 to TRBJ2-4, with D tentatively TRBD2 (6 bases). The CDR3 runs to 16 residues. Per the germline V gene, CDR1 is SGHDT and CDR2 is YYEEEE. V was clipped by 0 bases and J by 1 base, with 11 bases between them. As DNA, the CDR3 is TGTGCCAGCAGCTTGGGAGGGCTAGCGGCCAAAAACATTCAGTACTTC. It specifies CASSLGGLAAKNIQYF.

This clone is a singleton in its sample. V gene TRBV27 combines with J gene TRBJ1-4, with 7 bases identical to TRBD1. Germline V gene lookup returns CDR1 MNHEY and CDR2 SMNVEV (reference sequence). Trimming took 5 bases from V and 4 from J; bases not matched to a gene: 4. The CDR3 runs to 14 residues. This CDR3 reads CASSGDSLNEKLFF. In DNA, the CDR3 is TGTGCCAGCAGTGGGGACAGTCTTAATGAAAAACTGTTTTTT.

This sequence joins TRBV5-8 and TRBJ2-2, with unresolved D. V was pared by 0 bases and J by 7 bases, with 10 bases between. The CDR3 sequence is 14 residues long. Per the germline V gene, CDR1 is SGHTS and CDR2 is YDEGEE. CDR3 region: CASSLGRVIGELFF. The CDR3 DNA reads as TGTGCCAGCAGCTTGGGACGGGTGATCGGGGAGCTGTTTTTT.

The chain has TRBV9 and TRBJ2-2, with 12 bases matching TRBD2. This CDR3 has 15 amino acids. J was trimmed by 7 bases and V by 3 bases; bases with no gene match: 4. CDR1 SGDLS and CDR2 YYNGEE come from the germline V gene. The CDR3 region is CASSETSGGIGELFF. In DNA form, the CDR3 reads TGTGCCAGCAGCGAAACTAGCGGGGGGATCGGGGAGCTGTTTTTT.